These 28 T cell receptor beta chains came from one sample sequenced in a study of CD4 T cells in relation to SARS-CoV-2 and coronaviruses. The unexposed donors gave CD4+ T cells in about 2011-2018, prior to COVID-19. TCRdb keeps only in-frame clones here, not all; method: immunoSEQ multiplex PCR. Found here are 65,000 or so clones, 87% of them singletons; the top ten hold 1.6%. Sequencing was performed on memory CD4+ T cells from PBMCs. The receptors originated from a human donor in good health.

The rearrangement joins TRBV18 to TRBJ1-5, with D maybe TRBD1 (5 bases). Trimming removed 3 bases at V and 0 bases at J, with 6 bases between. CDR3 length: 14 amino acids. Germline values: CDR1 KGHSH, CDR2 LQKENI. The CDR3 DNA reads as TGTGCCAGCTCACCGGGACTTAGCAATCAGCCCCAGCATTTT. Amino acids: CASSPGLSNQPQHF.

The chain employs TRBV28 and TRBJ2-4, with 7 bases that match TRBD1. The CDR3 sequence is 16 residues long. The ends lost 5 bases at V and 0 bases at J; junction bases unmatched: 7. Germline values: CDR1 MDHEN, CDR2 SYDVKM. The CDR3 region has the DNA TGTGCCAGCAGTCCAAGGGACAGTCTAGCCAAAAACATTCAGTACTTC. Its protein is CASSPRDSLAKNIQYF.

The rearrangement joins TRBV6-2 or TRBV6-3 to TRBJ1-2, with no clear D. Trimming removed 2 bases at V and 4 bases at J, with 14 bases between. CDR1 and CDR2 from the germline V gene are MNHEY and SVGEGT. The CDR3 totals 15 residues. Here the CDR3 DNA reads TGTGCCAGCAGTTACCCCTCGGGTGGTAGCTATGGCTACACCTTC. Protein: CASSYPSGGSYGYTF.

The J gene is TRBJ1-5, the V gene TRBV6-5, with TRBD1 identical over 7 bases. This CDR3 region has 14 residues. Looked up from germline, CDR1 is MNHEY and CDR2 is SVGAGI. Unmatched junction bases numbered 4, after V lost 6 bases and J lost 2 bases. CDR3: CASSLTGGNQPQHF. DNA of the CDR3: TGTGCCAGCAGCCTCACAGGGGGCAATCAGCCCCAGCATTTT.

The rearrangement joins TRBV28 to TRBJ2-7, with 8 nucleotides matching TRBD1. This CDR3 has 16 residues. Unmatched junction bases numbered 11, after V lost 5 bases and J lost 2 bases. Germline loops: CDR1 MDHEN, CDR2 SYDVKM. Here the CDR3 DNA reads TGTGCCAGCAGTGCGTTCGGACAGGGAAGGCCCTACGAGCAGTACTTC. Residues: CASSAFGQGRPYEQYF.

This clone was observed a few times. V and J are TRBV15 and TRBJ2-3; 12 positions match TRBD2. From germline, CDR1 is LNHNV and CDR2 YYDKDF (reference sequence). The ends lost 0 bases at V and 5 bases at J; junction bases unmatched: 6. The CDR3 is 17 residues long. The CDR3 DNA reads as TGTGCCACCAGCAGAGAGCCTCCGGGACTAGCGGGAGATACGCAGTATTTT. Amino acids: CATSREPPGLAGDTQYF. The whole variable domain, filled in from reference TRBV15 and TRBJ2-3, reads DAMVIQNPRYQVTQFGKPVTLSCSQTLNHNVMYWYQQKSSQAPKLLFHYYDKDFNNEADTPDNFQSRRPNTSFCFLDIRSPGLGDTAMYLCATSREPPGLAGDTQYFGPGTRLTVL.

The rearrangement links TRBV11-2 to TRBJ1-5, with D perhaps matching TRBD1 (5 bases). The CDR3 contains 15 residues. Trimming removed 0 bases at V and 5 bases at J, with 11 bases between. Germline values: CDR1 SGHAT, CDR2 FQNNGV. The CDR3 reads CASSLDFTGYQPQHF. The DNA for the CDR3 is TGTGCCAGCAGCTTAGATTTCACAGGATATCAGCCCCAGCATTTT. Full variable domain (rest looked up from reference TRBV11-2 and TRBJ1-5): EAGVAQSPRYKIIEKRQSVAFWCNPISGHATLYWYQQILGQGPKLLIQFQNNGVVDDSQLPKDRFSAERLKGVDSTLKIQPAKLEDSAVYLCASSLDFTGYQPQHFGDGTRLSIL.

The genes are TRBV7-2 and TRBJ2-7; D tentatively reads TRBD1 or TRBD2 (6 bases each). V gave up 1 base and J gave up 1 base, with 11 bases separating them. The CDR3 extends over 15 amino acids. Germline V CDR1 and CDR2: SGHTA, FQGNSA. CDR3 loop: CASSLGGALSYEQYF. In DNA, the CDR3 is TGTGCCAGCAGCTTAGGGGGGGCCCTATCCTACGAGCAGTACTTC.

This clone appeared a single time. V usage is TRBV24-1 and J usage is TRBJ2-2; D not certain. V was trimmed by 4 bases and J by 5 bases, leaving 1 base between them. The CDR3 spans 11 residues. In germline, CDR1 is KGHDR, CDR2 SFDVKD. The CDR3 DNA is TGTGCCACCAGTGAGACCGGGGAGCTGTTTTTT. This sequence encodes CATSETGELFF.

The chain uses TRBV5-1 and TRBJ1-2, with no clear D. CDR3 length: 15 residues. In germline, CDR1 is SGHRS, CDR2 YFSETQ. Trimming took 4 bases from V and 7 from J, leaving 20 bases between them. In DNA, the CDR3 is TGCGCCAGCAGCCCCTCCCTCACATGGAGTACTGGCTACACCTTC. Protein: CASSPSLTWSTGYTF.

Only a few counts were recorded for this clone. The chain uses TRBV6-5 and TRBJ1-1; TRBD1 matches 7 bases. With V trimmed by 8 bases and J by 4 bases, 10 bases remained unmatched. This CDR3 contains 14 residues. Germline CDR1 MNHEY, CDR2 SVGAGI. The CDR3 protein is CASDKNRGSTEAFF. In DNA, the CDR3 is TGTGCCAGCGATAAGAACAGGGGTTCCACTGAAGCTTTCTTT.

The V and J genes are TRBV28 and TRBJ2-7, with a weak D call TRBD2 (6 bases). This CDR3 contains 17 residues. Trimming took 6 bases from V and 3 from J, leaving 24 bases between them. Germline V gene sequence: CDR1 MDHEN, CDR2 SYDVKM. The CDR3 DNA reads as TGTGCCAGCAGCCCACCACTGGGTAGCGGTGGGGGCTACGAGCAGTACTTC. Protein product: CASSPPLGSGGGYEQYF.

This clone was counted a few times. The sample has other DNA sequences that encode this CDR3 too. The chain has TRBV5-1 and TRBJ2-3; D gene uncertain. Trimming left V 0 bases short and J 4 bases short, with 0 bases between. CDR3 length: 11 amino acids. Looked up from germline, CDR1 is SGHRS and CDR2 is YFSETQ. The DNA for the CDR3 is TGCGCCAGCAGCTTGGCAGATACGCAGTATTTT. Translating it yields CASSLADTQYF.

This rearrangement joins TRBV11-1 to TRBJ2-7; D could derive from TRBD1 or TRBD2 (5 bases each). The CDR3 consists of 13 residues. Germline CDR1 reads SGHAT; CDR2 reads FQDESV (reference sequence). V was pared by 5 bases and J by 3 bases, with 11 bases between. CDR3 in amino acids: CASSIRDGYEQYF. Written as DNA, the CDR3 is TGTGCCAGCAGCATACGGGACGGCTACGAGCAGTACTTC.

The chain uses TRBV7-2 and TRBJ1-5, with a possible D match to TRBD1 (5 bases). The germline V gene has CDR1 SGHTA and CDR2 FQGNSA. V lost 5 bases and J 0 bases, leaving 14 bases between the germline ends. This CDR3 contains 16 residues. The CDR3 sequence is CASSPTWGYSNQPQHF. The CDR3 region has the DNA TGTGCCAGCAGCCCCACATGGGGGTATAGCAATCAGCCCCAGCATTTT.

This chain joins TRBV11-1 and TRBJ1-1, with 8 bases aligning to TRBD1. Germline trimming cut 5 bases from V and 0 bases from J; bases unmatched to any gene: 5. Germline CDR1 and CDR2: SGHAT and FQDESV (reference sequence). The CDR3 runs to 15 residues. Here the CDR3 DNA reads TGTGCCAGCAGCCCTTGGACAGGGATGAACACTGAAGCTTTCTTT. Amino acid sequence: CASSPWTGMNTEAFF.

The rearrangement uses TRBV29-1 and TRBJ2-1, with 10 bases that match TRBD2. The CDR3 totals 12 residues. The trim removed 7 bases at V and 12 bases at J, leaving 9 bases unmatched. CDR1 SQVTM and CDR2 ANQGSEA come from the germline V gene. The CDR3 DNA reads TGCAGCGCTGAGCGGGAGGGAGCCCCGCAGTTCTTC. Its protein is CSAEREGAPQFF.

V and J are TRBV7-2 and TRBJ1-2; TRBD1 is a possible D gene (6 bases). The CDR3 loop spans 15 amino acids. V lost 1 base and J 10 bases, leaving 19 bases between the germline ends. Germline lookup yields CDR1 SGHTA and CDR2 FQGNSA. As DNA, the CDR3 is TGTGCCAGCAGCTTAGAAAGTAACAGGGCAAGTTCCTACACCTTC. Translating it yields CASSLESNRASSYTF.

CDR3 sequence reads: CASSIKVGRDNSPLHF. CDR3 sequence (DNA): TGTGCCAGTAGTATAAAAGTCGGCAGGGATAATTCACCCCTCCACTTT. V is TRBV19 and J is TRBJ1-6; weak D call: TRBD1 (5 bases). The CDR3 sequence is 16 residues long. V was clipped by 2 bases and J by 5 bases, with 13 bases between them. Germline loops: CDR1 LNHDA, CDR2 SQIVND (reference sequence).

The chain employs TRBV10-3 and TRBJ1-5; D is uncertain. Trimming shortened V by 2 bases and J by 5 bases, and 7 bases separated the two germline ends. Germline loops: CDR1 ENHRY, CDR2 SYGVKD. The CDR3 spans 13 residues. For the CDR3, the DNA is TGTGCCATCAGTGAGATGATGGATCAGCCCCAGCATTTT. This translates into CAISEMMDQPQHF.

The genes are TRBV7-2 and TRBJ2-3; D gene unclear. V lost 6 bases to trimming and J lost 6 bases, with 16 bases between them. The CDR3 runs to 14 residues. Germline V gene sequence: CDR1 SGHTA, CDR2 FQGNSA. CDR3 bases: TGTGCCAGCAGGGGTGGGCTAGGGCGGGATACGCAGTATTTT. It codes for CASRGGLGRDTQYF.

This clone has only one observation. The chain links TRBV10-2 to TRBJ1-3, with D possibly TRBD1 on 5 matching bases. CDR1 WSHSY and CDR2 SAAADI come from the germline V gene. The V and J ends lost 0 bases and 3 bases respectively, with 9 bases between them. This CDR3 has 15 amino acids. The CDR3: CASSESPRDGNTIYF. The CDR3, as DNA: TGCGCCAGCAGTGAGTCCCCCAGGGATGGAAACACCATATATTTT.

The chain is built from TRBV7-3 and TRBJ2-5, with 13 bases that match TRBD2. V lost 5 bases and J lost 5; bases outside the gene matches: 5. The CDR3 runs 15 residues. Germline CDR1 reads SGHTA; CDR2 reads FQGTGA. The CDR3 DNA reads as TGTGCCAGCAGCCGGACTAGCGGGAGCGGGGAGACCCAGTACTTC. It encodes CASSRTSGSGETQYF.

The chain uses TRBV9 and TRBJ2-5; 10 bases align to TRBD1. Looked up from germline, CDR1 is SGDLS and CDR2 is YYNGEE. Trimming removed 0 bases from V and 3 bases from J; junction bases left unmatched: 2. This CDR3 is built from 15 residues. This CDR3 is CASSVVGTGEETQYF. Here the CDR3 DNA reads TGTGCCAGCAGCGTAGTCGGGACAGGGGAAGAGACCCAGTACTTC.

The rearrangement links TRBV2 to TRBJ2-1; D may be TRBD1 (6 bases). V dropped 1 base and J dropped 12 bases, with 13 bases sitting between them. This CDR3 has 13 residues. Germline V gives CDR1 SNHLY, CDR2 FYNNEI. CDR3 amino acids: CASSEELGARQFF. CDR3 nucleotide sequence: TGTGCCAGCAGTGAAGAGCTGGGGGCGAGGCAGTTCTTC.

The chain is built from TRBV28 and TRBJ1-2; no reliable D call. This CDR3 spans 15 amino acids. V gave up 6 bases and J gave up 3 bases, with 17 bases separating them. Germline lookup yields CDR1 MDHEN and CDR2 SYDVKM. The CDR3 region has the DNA TGTGCCAGCAGACCTGGACCAACCTCTGACTATGGCTACACCTTC. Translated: CASRPGPTSDYGYTF.

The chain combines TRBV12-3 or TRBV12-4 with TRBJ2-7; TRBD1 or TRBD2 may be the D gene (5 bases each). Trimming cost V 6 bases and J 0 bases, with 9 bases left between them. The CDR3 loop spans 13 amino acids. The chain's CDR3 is CASSRGSSYEQYF. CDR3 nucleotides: TGTGCCAGCAGCCGGGGCAGCTCCTACGAGCAGTACTTC.

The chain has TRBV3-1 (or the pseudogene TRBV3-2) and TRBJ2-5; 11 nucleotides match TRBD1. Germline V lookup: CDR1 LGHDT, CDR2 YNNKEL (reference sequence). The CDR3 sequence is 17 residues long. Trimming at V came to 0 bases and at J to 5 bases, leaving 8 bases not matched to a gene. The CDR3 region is CASSQESRDRGRETQYF. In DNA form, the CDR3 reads TGTGCCAGCAGCCAAGAGAGCCGGGACAGGGGGAGGGAGACCCAGTACTTC.